The present T cell receptor (beta chain) was sequenced within a study of vaccination effects on CD4 cells after COVID-19. Comments on this clone: Antigen: not known.

Generated by immunoSEQ multiplex PCR, the TCRdb table keeps only in-frame clones and is missing some. The sample records 60,000 to 80,000 clones, just under 75% being singletons. Scientists isolated CD4+ T cells after a roughly nine-day culture period ended. Two-dose vaccination with either BNT162b2 or mRNA-1273 was given to the participants. The TCR comes from a human donor who received a COVID-19 vaccine. The sequencing used CD4+ T cells from PBMCs cultured without peptide, collected after COVID-19 vaccination.

CDR3 amino acids: CASSELHSAEQYV. The CDR3, as DNA: TGCGCCAGCAGTGAGTTACACAGTGCCGAGCAGTACGTC. The gene calls are TRBV10-2 and TRBJ2-7; D is uncertain. Germline CDR1 WSHSY, CDR2 SAAADI. CDR3 length: 13 residues. With 1 base removed from V and 6 bases from J, the gap between germline ends came to 10 bases.